Below, 29 T cell receptor beta chains from the same sample are listed, as sequenced in a study of T-cell memory formation after mild COVID-19. TCRdb fed the 5' RACE reads into MiXCR, producing one record per CDR3 protein. Of roughly 350,000 distinct CDR3 sequences listed, roughly 20% are singletons. The specimen sequenced was PBMCs or a T cell subset sorted from them (not recorded which). Source of these receptors: an adult woman who had mild COVID-19 (a few samples of this study predate the infection). Cell type and time point are not known.

CDR3 protein: CASSEGFSTSLETQYF. The CDR3 DNA is TGTGCCAGCAGTGAAGGCTTTTCGACTAGTTTGGAGACCCAGTACTTC. This chain connects TRBV2 to TRBJ2-5; a possible D gene is TRBD2 (6 bases). The V gene's germline CDR1 is SNHLY and CDR2 FYNNEI. The V end was cut by 1 base, the J end by 5 bases, with 17 bases between. The CDR3 is 16 amino acids.

This clonotype has only a few counts. The V and J genes are TRBV2 and TRBJ1-2; TRBD1 aligns across 9 bases. The CDR3 loop spans 15 amino acids. CDR1 is SNHLY, CDR2 FYNNEI, per germline. The ends lost 6 bases at V and 4 bases at J; junction bases unmatched: 9. The CDR3, as DNA: TGTGCCAGCAGGGCTCGGGGACAGGGCTCCTATGGCTACACCTTC. Translated: CASRARGQGSYGYTF.

V is TRBV7-3 and J is TRBJ1-1; D gene uncertain. The CDR3 is made up of 13 amino acids. Germline V CDR1 and CDR2: SGHTA, FQGTGA. Trimming shortened V by 3 bases and J by 1 base, and 6 bases separated the two germline ends. CDR3 DNA sequence: TGTGCCAGCAGCTTGGAGCAGAACACTGAAGCTTTCTTT. This codes for CASSLEQNTEAFF.

In DNA form, the CDR3 reads TGTGCCTGGAGCCTGGGACCGCGGGGCTACACCTTC. Translation gives CAWSLGPRGYTF. The V and J genes are TRBV30 and TRBJ1-2; D may be TRBD1 (5 bases). The germline V gene encodes CDR1 GTSNPN and CDR2 SVGIG (reference sequence). Trimming removed 3 bases from V and 8 bases from J, with 13 bases in between. The CDR3 sequence is 12 residues long.

Many counts were recorded for this clonotype. J is TRBJ2-7 and V is TRBV20-1; maybe TRBD1 (6 bases). V was cut by 7 bases and J by 4 bases, with 14 bases left in between. The CDR3 loop spans 12 amino acids. Germline CDR1 is DFQATT and CDR2 is SNEGSKA (reference sequence). CDR3 sequence (DNA): TGCAGTGTCACACAGGGCCGTTACGAGCAGTACTTC. Its protein product is CSVTQGRYEQYF.

This clonotype was detected a few times. The V gene is TRBV5-1, the J gene TRBJ2-7; weak D call: TRBD1 (6 bases). The ends were cut back, 4 bases at V and 5 bases at J, with 16 bases in the middle. The CDR3 has 14 residues. Germline V CDR1 and CDR2: SGHRS, YFSETQ. The CDR3 region is CASSVNRVGDEQYF. The CDR3 bases are TGCGCCAGCAGCGTTAACAGGGTTGGCGACGAGCAGTACTTC.

The table lists this clonotype with many counts. V and J are TRBV4-1 and TRBJ2-5; TRBD2 matches at 7 bases. CDR1 and CDR2 from the germline V gene are MGHRA and YSYEKL. Trimming took 2 bases from V and 5 from J; bases not matched to a gene: 5. The CDR3 is 14 residues long. Here the CDR3 reads CASSQPTSSETQYF. As DNA, the CDR3 is TGCGCCAGCAGCCAACCGACTAGCAGCGAGACCCAGTACTTC.

There are a few counts of this clonotype. The V call is TRBV5-5, the J call TRBJ1-4; D is ambiguous. Deletions cut 4 bases from V and 3 bases from J, with 13 bases between. This CDR3 is built from 15 residues. Germline CDR1 is SGHKS and CDR2 is YYEKEE (reference sequence). The CDR3 DNA reads as TGTGCCAGCAGCGCGGACCCGGGCCCTAATGAAAAACTGTTTTTT. Its translation: CASSADPGPNEKLFF.

This clonotype has a handful of counts. This sequence joins TRBV11-2 and TRBJ2-3, with D possibly matching TRBD1 (5 bases). This CDR3 contains 14 residues. The germline CDR1 and CDR2 sequences are SGHAT and FQNNGV. V lost 0 bases, J lost 5 bases, and 9 bases lay in between. The DNA for the CDR3 is TGTGCCAGCAGCTTAGATATGGGGCTAGATACGCAGTATTTT. It encodes CASSLDMGLDTQYF.

The rearrangement links TRBV24-1 to TRBJ1-1; a weak D match, TRBD1 (6 bases). Trimming removed 7 bases from V and 6 bases from J, with 11 bases in between. The CDR3 has 12 amino acids. CDR1 is KGHDR and CDR2 is SFDVKD in the germline V gene. The CDR3 DNA reads TGTGCCACCAGCCCGGGACACTCTGAAGCTTTCTTT. Protein: CATSPGHSEAFF.

This chain uses TRBV24-1 with TRBJ2-7, with 7 bases lining up with TRBD1. This CDR3 has 16 amino acids. V trimming: 3 bases; J trimming: 3 bases; junction bases outside the gene matches: 10. Looked up from germline, CDR1 is KGHDR and CDR2 is SFDVKD. The CDR3 sequence: CATSDTATGEGYEQYF. As DNA, the CDR3 is TGTGCCACCAGTGATACCGCAACAGGGGAAGGCTACGAGCAGTACTTC.

This clonotype was counted many times. This chain connects TRBV7-9 to TRBJ2-3; D is undetermined. The CDR3 has 15 amino acids. CDR1 is SEHNR, CDR2 FQNEAQ, per germline (reference sequence). The V end was cut by 1 base, the J end by 0 bases, with 8 bases between. The CDR3 sequence is CASSLDRASTDTQYF. In nucleotides, the CDR3 is TGTGCCAGCAGCTTAGATCGTGCTAGCACAGATACGCAGTATTTT.

This clonotype was seen more than once but under ten times. The V call is TRBV7-3, the J call TRBJ2-7, with TRBD1 matching over 9 bases. Trimming at V came to 5 bases and at J to 2 bases, leaving 4 bases not matched to a gene. Germline V lookup: CDR1 SGHTA, CDR2 FQGTGA. The CDR3 covers 14 residues. The CDR3 DNA reads as TGTGCCAGCAGCATCGGACAGGGGACCTACGAGCAGTACTTC. Its protein is CASSIGQGTYEQYF.

In its sample, this clonotype was seen once. This rearrangement joins TRBV20-1 to TRBJ2-7; no clear D. The CDR3 is 14 residues long. CDR1 is DFQATT and CDR2 is SNEGSKA in the germline V gene (reference sequence). Trimming stripped 4 bases from V and 3 bases from J, with 16 bases between. CDR3 sequence (DNA): TGCAGTGCTATGGGTTCTTATCTGAGCTACGAGCAGTACTTC. The encoded protein is CSAMGSYLSYEQYF.

This clonotype was picked up a small number of times. The rearrangement links TRBV5-1 to TRBJ2-5; TRBD2 agrees at 12 bases. V lost 3 bases and J lost 1; bases outside the gene matches: 10. This CDR3 is built from 18 residues. Germline V lookup: CDR1 SGHRS, CDR2 YFSETQ. The CDR3 here is CASSSPLTSGGPQETQYF. The CDR3 DNA follows: TGCGCCAGCAGCTCCCCCTTGACTAGCGGGGGACCCCAAGAGACCCAGTACTTC.

The chain joins TRBV12-3 or TRBV12-4 to TRBJ2-3; D remains unclear. Deletions cut 6 bases from V and 4 bases from J, with 8 bases between. There are 12 residues in the CDR3. CDR3 protein: CASRSGPDTQYF. The CDR3 bases are TGTGCCAGCAGGTCAGGCCCAGATACGCAGTATTTT.

In this sample, this clonotype turned up a few times. The chain has TRBV9 and TRBJ2-7; 12 positions match TRBD1. The CDR3 consists of 15 residues. Germline CDR1 SGDLS, CDR2 YYNGEE. J was trimmed by 6 bases and V by 3 bases; bases with no gene match: 7. CDR3 sequence (DNA): TGTGCCAGCAGCGCCACCGGGACAGGGGGCAGCGAGCAGTACTTC. Translating gives CASSATGTGGSEQYF.

This chain uses TRBV27 with TRBJ2-7, with D tentatively TRBD1 or TRBD2 (5 bases each). The V gene's germline CDR1 is MNHEY and CDR2 SMNVEV (reference sequence). V lost 6 bases and J lost 3, with 18 bases in between. CDR3 length: 15 amino acids. The DNA for the CDR3 is TGTGCCAGCAGCATGACCGGGACGCACAACTACGAGCAGTACTTC. Amino acid sequence: CASSMTGTHNYEQYF.

This clonotype has a handful of counts. The rearrangement links TRBV11-2 to TRBJ2-3; no clear D gene. V lost 2 bases, J lost 2 bases, and 5 bases lay in between. This CDR3 comprises 13 residues. CDR1 is SGHAT and CDR2 is FQNNGV in the germline V gene. The CDR3 DNA reads as TGTGCCAGCAGCTTATACTACACAGATACGCAGTATTTT. It yields the protein CASSLYYTDTQYF.

The rearrangement links TRBV24-1 to TRBJ1-5; 10 nucleotides align to TRBD1. The V and J ends lost 3 bases and 5 bases, in that order; junction bases with no gene match: 6. Germline assignment: CDR1 KGHDR and CDR2 SFDVKD. The CDR3 extends over 16 amino acids. Written as DNA, the CDR3 is TGTGCCACCAGTGATAACGGACAGGGGGGGTATCAGCCCCAGCATTTT. Its translation: CATSDNGQGGYQPQHF.

The rearrangement uses TRBV6-6 and TRBJ1-2; 8 bases match TRBD1. The germline CDR1 and CDR2 sequences are MNHNY and SVGAGI (reference sequence). V trimming: 2 bases; J trimming: 8 bases; junction bases outside the gene matches: 7. CDR3 length equals 14 residues. CDR3 loop: CASSYRTTGDGYTF. In DNA, the CDR3 is TGTGCCAGCAGTTACCGAACGACAGGGGACGGCTACACCTTC.

This clonotype was seen only a few times. The gene calls are TRBV20-1 and TRBJ2-3; the match to TRBD2 covers 9 bases. The length of the CDR3 is 15 residues. CDR1 is DFQATT and CDR2 is SNEGSKA in the germline V gene (reference sequence). V lost 6 bases, J lost 0 bases, and 7 bases stayed unmatched. This chain's CDR3 is CSAHTSGRSTDTQYF. The DNA for the CDR3 is TGCAGTGCACATACTAGCGGGCGAAGCACAGATACGCAGTATTTT.

This clonotype has only a few counts. V is TRBV14 and J is TRBJ2-2; D unresolved. Germline CDR1 and CDR2: SGHDN and FVKESK. V was clipped by 4 bases and J by 5 bases, with 11 bases between them. The CDR3 covers 14 residues. The CDR3 here is CASSRQLETGELFF. The DNA for the CDR3 is TGTGCCAGCAGCCGCCAGTTGGAAACCGGGGAGCTGTTTTTT.

The chain links TRBV12-3 or TRBV12-4 to TRBJ1-1; 7 bases are shared with TRBD1. Losses at the gene ends were 6 bases for V and 2 bases for J; bases not matched to a gene: 9. CDR3 length: 15 amino acids. CDR3 DNA: TGTGCCAGCAGACCCCGATCAGGGGGAAACACTGAAGCTTTCTTT. It yields the protein CASRPRSGGNTEAFF.

The chain is built from TRBV11-2 and TRBJ2-5, with 9 bases identical to TRBD1. The CDR3 has 17 amino acids. The germline gives CDR1 SGHAT, CDR2 FQNNGV. Losses at the gene ends were 0 bases for V and 6 bases for J; bases not matched to a gene: 11. In nucleotides, the CDR3 is TGTGCCAGCAGCTTAGAGGGAGGGACAGGGTCTTGGCAGACCCAGTACTTC. Amino acid sequence: CASSLEGGTGSWQTQYF. The variable domain in full, with the rest retrieved from reference TRBV11-2 and TRBJ2-5, is EAGVAQSPRYKIIEKRQSVAFWCNPISGHATLYWYQQILGQGPKLLIQFQNNGVVDDSQLPKDRFSAERLKGVDSTLKIQPAKLEDSAVYLCASSLEGGTGSWQTQYFGPGTRLLVL.

CDR3 sequence (DNA): TGTGCCAGCAGCAGAAGAAGACAGGGGGTGGCCTACGAGCAGTACTTC. As protein: CASSRRRQGVAYEQYF. The chain uses TRBV21-1 and TRBJ2-7; TRBD1, the table's D call, was not compared with the DNA. TRBV21-1 is noted as a pseudogene. This CDR3 comprises 16 residues.

This clonotype was detected only a few times. The chain has TRBV7-9 and TRBJ2-3; 13 bases are shared with TRBD2. The CDR3 is 15 residues long. The V gene's germline CDR1 is SEHNR and CDR2 FQNEAQ (reference sequence). Trimming at V came to 2 bases and at J to 6 bases, leaving 2 bases not matched to a gene. DNA of the CDR3: TGTGCCAGCAGCTTAACTAGCGGGAGGGCCGATACGCAGTATTTT. Encoded protein: CASSLTSGRADTQYF.

This clonotype was recorded a few times. The V gene is TRBV3-1, the J gene TRBJ1-2; possible D gene TRBD1, 6 bases. V was clipped by 1 base and J by 7 bases, with 13 bases between them. Looked up from germline, CDR1 is LGHDT and CDR2 is YNNKEL (reference sequence). The CDR3 sequence is 14 residues long. The CDR3 DNA reads as TGTGCCAGCAGCCAAGGTTTCGGGGGCGGTGGCTACACCTTC. It translates to CASSQGFGGGGYTF.

This rearrangement joins TRBV6-5 to TRBJ1-2, with TRBD1 matching 7 bases. Germline CDR1 and CDR2: MNHEY and SVGAGI. This CDR3 is built from 14 residues. Trimming at V came to 0 bases and at J to 7 bases, leaving 5 bases not matched to a gene. CDR3 region: CASSYSRDSSGYTF. CDR3 bases: TGTGCCAGCAGTTACTCCCGGGACAGTTCTGGCTACACCTTC.